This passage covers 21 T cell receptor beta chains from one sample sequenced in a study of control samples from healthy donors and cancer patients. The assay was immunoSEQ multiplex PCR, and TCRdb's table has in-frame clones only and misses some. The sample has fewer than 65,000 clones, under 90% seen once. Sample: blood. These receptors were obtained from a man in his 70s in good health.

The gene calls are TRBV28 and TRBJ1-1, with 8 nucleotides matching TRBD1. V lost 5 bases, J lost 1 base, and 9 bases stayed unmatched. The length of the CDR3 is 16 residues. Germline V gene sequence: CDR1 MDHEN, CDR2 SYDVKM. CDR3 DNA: TGTGCCAGCAGTCCGCAGACAGGGGCCGGGAACACTGAAGCTTTCTTT. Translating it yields CASSPQTGAGNTEAFF.

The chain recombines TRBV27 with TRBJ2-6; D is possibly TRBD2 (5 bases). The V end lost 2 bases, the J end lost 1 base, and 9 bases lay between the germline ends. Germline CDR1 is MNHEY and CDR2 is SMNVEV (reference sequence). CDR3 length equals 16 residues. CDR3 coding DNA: TGTGCCAGCAGTTTAAACCGGGGTTCTGGGGCCAACGTCCTGACTTTC. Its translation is CASSLNRGSGANVLTF.

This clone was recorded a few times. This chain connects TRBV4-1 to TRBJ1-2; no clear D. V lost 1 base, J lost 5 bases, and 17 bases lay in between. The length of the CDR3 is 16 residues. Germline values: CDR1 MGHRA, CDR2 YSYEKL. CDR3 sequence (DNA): TGCGCCAGCAGCCAAGGTCTATCGGGGAAGAATTATGGCTACACCTTC. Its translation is CASSQGLSGKNYGYTF.

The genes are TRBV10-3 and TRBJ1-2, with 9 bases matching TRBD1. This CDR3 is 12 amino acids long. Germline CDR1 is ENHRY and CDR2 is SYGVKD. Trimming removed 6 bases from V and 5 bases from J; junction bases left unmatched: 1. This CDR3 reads CAIRGQGYGYTF. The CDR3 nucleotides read TGTGCCATCAGGGGACAGGGATATGGCTACACCTTC.

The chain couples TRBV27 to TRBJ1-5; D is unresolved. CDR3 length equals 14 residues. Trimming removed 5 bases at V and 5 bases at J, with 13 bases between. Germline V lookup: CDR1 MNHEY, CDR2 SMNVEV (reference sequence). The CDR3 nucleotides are TGTGCCAGCAGTCCGTGGTCCCTGGATCAGCCCCAGCATTTT. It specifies CASSPWSLDQPQHF.

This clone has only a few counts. This CDR3 reads CASSLFEASGGTDTQYF. The CDR3 coding sequence is TGTGCCAGCAGTTTATTTGAGGCTAGCGGGGGAACAGATACGCAGTATTTT. V is TRBV28 and J is TRBJ2-3, with TRBD2 identical over 10 bases. CDR1 and CDR2 from the germline V gene are MDHEN and SYDVKM. CDR3 length equals 17 residues. Losses at the gene ends were 1 base for V and 3 bases for J; bases not matched to a gene: 7.

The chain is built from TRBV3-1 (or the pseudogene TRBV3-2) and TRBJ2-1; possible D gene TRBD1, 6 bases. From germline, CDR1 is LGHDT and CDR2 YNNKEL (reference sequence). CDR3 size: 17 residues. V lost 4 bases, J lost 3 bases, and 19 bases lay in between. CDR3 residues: CASSPTAGDTYYNEQFF. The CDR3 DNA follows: TGTGCCAGCAGCCCCACAGCAGGGGACACGTACTACAATGAGCAGTTCTTC.

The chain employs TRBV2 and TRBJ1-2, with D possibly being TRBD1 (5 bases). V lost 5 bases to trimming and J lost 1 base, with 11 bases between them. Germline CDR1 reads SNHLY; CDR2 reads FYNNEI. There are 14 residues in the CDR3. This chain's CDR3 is CASSPGQNNYGYTF. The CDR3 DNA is TGTGCCAGCAGTCCAGGGCAGAATAACTATGGCTACACCTTC. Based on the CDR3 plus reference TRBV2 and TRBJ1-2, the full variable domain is EPEVTQTPSHQVTQMGQEVILRCVPISNHLYFYWYRQILGQKVEFLVSFYNNEISEKSEIFDDQFSVERPDGSNFTLKIRSTKLEDSAMYFCASSPGQNNYGYTFGSGTRLTVV.

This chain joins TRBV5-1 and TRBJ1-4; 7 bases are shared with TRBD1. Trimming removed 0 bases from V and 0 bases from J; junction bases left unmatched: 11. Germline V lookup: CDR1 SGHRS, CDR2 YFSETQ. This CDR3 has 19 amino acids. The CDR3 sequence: CASSLGFEDRFTTNEKLFF. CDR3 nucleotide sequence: TGCGCCAGCAGCTTGGGGTTCGAGGACAGGTTCACAACTAATGAAAAACTGTTTTTT. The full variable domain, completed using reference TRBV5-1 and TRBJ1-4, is KAGVTQTPRYLIKTRGQQVTLSCSPISGHRSVSWYQQTPGQGLQFLFEYFSETQRNKGNFPGRFSGRQFSNSRSEMNVSTLELGDSALYLCASSLGFEDRFTTNEKLFFGSGTQLSVL.

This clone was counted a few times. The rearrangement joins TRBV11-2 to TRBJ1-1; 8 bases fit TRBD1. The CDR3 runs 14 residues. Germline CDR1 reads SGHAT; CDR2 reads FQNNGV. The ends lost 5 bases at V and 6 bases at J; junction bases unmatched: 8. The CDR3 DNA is TGTGCCAGCAGCCGTCGCACAGGGGGACCTGAAGCTTTCTTT. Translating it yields CASSRRTGGPEAFF.

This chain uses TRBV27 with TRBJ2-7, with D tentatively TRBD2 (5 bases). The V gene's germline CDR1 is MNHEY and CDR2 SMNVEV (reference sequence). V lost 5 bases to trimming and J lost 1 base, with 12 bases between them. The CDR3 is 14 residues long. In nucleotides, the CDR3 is TGTGCCAGCAGTCCCCTAGCTGGATCCTACGAGCAGTACTTC. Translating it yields CASSPLAGSYEQYF.

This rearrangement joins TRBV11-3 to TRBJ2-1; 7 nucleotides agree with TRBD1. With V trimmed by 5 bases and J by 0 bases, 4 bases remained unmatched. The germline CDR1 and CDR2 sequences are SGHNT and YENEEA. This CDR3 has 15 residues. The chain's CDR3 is CASSLRDSSYNEQFF. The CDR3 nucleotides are TGTGCCAGCAGCCTCCGGGACAGCTCCTACAATGAGCAGTTCTTC.

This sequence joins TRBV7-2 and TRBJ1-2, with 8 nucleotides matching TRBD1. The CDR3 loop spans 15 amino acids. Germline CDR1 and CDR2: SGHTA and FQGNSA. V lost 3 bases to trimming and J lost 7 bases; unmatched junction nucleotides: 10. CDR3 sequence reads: CASSFADRVWSGYTF. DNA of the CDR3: TGTGCCAGCAGCTTCGCGGACAGGGTTTGGAGTGGCTACACCTTC.

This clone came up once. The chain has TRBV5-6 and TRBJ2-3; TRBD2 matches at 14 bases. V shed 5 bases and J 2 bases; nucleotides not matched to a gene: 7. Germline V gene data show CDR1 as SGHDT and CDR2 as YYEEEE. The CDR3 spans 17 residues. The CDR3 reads CASRGLAGGTYTDTQYF. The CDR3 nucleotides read TGTGCCAGCAGAGGACTAGCGGGAGGTACTTACACAGATACGCAGTATTTT.

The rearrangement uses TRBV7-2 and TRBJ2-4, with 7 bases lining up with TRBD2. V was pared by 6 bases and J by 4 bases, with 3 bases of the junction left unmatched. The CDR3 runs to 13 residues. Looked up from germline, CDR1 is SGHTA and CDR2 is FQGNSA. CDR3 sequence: CASSRDYKNIQYF. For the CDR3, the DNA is TGTGCCAGCAGTCGGGACTATAAAAACATTCAGTACTTC.

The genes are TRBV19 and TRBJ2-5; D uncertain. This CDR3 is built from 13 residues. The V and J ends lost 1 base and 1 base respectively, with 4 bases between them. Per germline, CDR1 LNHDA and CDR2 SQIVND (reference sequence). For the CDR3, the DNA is TGTGCCAGTAGTATAGCCTCCCAAGAGACCCAGTACTTC. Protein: CASSIASQETQYF.

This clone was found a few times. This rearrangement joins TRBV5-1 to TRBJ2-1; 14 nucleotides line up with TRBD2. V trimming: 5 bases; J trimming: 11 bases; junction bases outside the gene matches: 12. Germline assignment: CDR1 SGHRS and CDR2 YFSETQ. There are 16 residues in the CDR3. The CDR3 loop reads CASRLDPGTSGSKQFF. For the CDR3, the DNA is TGCGCCAGCAGGCTGGACCCCGGGACTAGCGGGAGTAAGCAGTTCTTC. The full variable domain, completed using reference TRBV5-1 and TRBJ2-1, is KAGVTQTPRYLIKTRGQQVTLSCSPISGHRSVSWYQQTPGQGLQFLFEYFSETQRNKGNFPGRFSGRQFSNSRSEMNVSTLELGDSALYLCASRLDPGTSGSKQFFGPGTRLTVL.

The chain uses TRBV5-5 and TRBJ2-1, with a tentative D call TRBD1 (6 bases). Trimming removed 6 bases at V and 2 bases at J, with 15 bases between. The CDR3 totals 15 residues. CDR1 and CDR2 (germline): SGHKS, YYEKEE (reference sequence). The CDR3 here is CASTLTGDAYNEQFF. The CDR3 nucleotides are TGTGCCAGCACCCTGACAGGTGATGCCTACAATGAGCAGTTCTTC.

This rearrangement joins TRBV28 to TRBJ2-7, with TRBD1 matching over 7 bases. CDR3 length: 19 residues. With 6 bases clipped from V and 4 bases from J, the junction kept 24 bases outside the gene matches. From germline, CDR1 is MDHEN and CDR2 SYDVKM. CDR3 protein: CASSVLDRLSPKGIYEQYF. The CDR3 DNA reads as TGTGCCAGCAGCGTGTTGGACAGGCTTTCGCCTAAAGGGATTTACGAGCAGTACTTC. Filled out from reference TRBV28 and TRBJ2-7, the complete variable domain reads DVKVTQSSRYLVKRTGEKVFLECVQDMDHENMFWYRQDPGLGLRLIYFSYDVKMKEKGDIPEGYSVSREKKERFSLILESASTNQTSMYLCASSVLDRLSPKGIYEQYFGPGTRLTVT.

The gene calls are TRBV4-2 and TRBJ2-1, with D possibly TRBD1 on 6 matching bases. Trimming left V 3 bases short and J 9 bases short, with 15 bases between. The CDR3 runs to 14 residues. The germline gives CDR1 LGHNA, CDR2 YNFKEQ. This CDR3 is CASSHGSGVGEQFF. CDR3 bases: TGTGCCAGCAGCCACGGGTCAGGGGTGGGTGAGCAGTTCTTC.

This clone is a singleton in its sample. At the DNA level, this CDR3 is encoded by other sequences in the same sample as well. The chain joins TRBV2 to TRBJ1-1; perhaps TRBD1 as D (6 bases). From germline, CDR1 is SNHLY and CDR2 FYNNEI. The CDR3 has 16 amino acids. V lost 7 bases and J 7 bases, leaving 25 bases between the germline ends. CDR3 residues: CASNIDGRGVGGEAFF. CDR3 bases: TGTGCCAGCAATATTGACGGTCGGGGCGTAGGGGGTGAAGCTTTCTTT. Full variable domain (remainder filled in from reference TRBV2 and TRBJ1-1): EPEVTQTPSHQVTQMGQEVILRCVPISNHLYFYWYRQILGQKVEFLVSFYNNEISEKSEIFDDQFSVERPDGSNFTLKIRSTKLEDSAMYFCASNIDGRGVGGEAFFGQGTRLTVV.